The TCR beta chain described here comes from a study of shared clonotypes between healthy human individuals. Study outcomes and limitations: Some clonotypes were shared by all four sorted-subset donors, while others were not shared. The non-shared ones had lower generation probabilities than the shared ones. Naive CD4 clonotypes were shared across several donors at approximately 5.3%.

V shed 5 bases and J 5 bases; nucleotides not matched to a gene: 1. This CDR3 has 14 amino acids. From germline, CDR1 is SGHTA and CDR2 FQGNSA. Negatively enriched CD4+ T cells were divided by CD45RA into naive and memory. Measured with immunoSEQ multiplex PCR; TCRdb has only the in-frame clones, and not every one. The sample lists over 2 million clones, 80% to 95% occurring once. With regard to this clone: Antigen: not known. The sample holds other DNA sequences that translate to the same CDR3.

This rearrangement joins TRBV7-2 to TRBJ2-5; TRBD2 agrees at 14 bases. The origin of this receptor is a man aged 18 to 29 in good health. Some clones in this sample may be carry-over from other donors' samples. The sample comprised naive CD4+ T cells from PBMCs. Subset specified: CD45RA+ positively selected. The CDR3 is CASSRTSGRETQYF. The CDR3 DNA reads TGTGCCAGCAGCCGGACTAGCGGGAGGGAGACCCAGTACTTC. The full variable domain, in which reference TRBV7-2 and TRBJ2-5 provide the parts outside the CDR3, is GAGVSQSPSNKVTEKGKDVELRCDPISGHTALYWYRQSLGQGLEFLIYFQGNSAPDKSGLPSDRFSAERTGGSVSTLTIQRTQQEDSAVYLCASSRTSGRETQYFGPGTRLLVL.